The rows below give T cell receptor beta chains drawn from one sample of a study of vaccination and CD4 T cells after COVID-19. Their specific antigens are unknown. From the PCR reads, TCRdb called clonotypes with MiXCR, one entry per CDR3 protein. The sample consists of approximately 17,000 distinct CDR3 sequences, around 53% of them appearing once. Material for sequencing was CD4+ T cells from blood, cultured in vitro. These receptors were taken from a human donor who had recovered from COVID-19. Each CDR3 is given with its conserved first and last residue. The order of the fields is J gene, clone size, V gene, D gene, CDR3 protein, CDR3 DNA. A D gene is named only where the DNA matches it firmly. Some rows mark clone size as missing; the rest say once, few, many or name a class of expanded clone.

j_call: TRBJ2-5; clone_size: few; v_call: TRBV10-2; d_call: TRBD2; cdr3_aa: CASSLPGLAGQTQYF; cdr3_nt: TGCGCCAGCAGCTTGCCGGGACTAGCGGGACAGACCCAGTACTTC
j_call: TRBJ1-1; clone_size: few; v_call: TRBV2; d_call: NA; cdr3_aa: CASSVSGGLVGGTEAFF; cdr3_nt: TGTGCCAGCAGTGTGAGTGGGGGGCTTGTTGGAGGCACTGAAGCTTTCTTT
j_call: TRBJ1-5; clone_size: NA; v_call: TRBV9; d_call: NA; cdr3_aa: CASSVEVLGNQPQHF; cdr3_nt: TGTGCCAGCAGCGTAGAGGTTTTAGGCAATCAGCCCCAGCATTTT
j_call: TRBJ2-3; clone_size: NA; v_call: TRBV2; d_call: NA; cdr3_aa: CASRSWGGGTDTQYF; cdr3_nt: TGTGCCAGCAGGTCGTGGGGCGGGGGCACAGATACGCAGTATTTT
j_call: TRBJ1-5; clone_size: NA; v_call: TRBV20-1; d_call: TRBD1; cdr3_aa: CSASPRTGWAQPQHF; cdr3_nt: TGCAGTGCTAGCCCTAGGACAGGGTGGGCTCAGCCCCAGCATTTT
j_call: TRBJ1-1; clone_size: NA; v_call: TRBV12-3/TRBV12-4; d_call: NA; cdr3_aa: CASSRQENTEAFF; cdr3_nt: TGTGCCAGCAGTCGACAGGAGAACACTGAAGCTTTCTTT
j_call: TRBJ2-5; clone_size: NA; v_call: TRBV7-2; d_call: TRBD1; cdr3_aa: CASSLSGQGSKTQYF; cdr3_nt: TGTGCCAGCAGCCTAAGCGGACAGGGGTCCAAGACCCAGTACTTC
j_call: TRBJ1-1; clone_size: NA; v_call: TRBV7-9; d_call: NA; cdr3_aa: CASSLRGAGNTEAFF; cdr3_nt: TGTGCCAGCAGCTTAAGGGGCGCGGGGAACACTGAAGCTTTCTTT
j_call: TRBJ1-3; clone_size: NA; v_call: TRBV28; d_call: NA; cdr3_aa: CASSPTHLSGNTIYF; cdr3_nt: TGTGCCAGCAGCCCAACACACCTCTCTGGAAACACCATATATTTT
j_call: TRBJ2-3; clone_size: NA; v_call: TRBV7-9; d_call: NA; cdr3_aa: CASSPRRRVTDTQYF; cdr3_nt: TGTGCCAGCAGCCCAAGGCGGAGGGTTACAGATACGCAGTATTTT
j_call: TRBJ1-6; clone_size: NA; v_call: TRBV28; d_call: TRBD1; cdr3_aa: CASRWDRGSPLHF; cdr3_nt: TGTGCCAGCAGGTGGGACAGGGGATCACCCCTCCACTTT
j_call: TRBJ1-6; clone_size: NA; v_call: TRBV9; d_call: NA; cdr3_aa: CASSLGPGEPLHF; cdr3_nt: TGTGCCAGCAGCCTCGGACCGGGTGAGCCCCTCCACTTT
j_call: TRBJ2-1; clone_size: NA; v_call: TRBV27; d_call: TRBD2; cdr3_aa: CASRASGNEQFF; cdr3_nt: TGTGCCAGCAGGGCTAGCGGCAATGAGCAGTTCTTC
j_call: TRBJ2-1; clone_size: NA; v_call: TRBV7-3; d_call: NA; cdr3_aa: CASARGSYNEQFF; cdr3_nt: TGTGCCAGCGCCCGGGGGTCCTACAATGAGCAGTTCTTC
j_call: TRBJ2-7; clone_size: NA; v_call: TRBV9; d_call: NA; cdr3_aa: CASSPSVAVYEQYF; cdr3_nt: TGTGCCAGCAGCCCCTCCGTGGCCGTTTACGAGCAGTACTTC
j_call: TRBJ2-4; clone_size: few; v_call: TRBV10-1; d_call: TRBD2; cdr3_aa: CASSEGGGNIQYF; cdr3_nt: TGCGCCAGCAGTGAGGGGGGGGGAAACATTCAGTACTTC
j_call: TRBJ2-7; clone_size: NA; v_call: TRBV20-1; d_call: NA; cdr3_aa: CSMPSSYEQYF; cdr3_nt: TGCAGTATGCCGAGCTCCTACGAGCAGTACTTC
j_call: TRBJ1-1; clone_size: NA; v_call: TRBV5-1; d_call: TRBD1; cdr3_aa: CASSLQGSDTEAFF; cdr3_nt: TGCGCCAGCAGCTTACAGGGGAGTGACACTGAAGCTTTCTTT
j_call: TRBJ1-6; clone_size: few; v_call: TRBV6-5; d_call: NA; cdr3_aa: CASSYSRGVNSPLHF; cdr3_nt: TGTGCCAGCAGTTACTCGAGAGGGGTCAATTCACCCCTCCACTTT
j_call: TRBJ1-5; clone_size: few; v_call: TRBV6-1; d_call: TRBD1; cdr3_aa: CASSPDREYGNQPQHF; cdr3_nt: TGTGCCAGCAGTCCGGACAGGGAGTATGGCAATCAGCCCCAGCATTTT
j_call: TRBJ2-1; clone_size: NA; v_call: TRBV19; d_call: NA; cdr3_aa: CASSIGTAYNEQFF; cdr3_nt: TGTGCCAGTAGTATCGGTACCGCTTACAATGAGCAGTTCTTC
j_call: TRBJ1-5; clone_size: few; v_call: TRBV10-3; d_call: TRBD1; cdr3_aa: CASTSLLQGGNQPQHF; cdr3_nt: TGTGCCAGCACATCCCTCTTACAGGGGGGCAATCAGCCCCAGCATTTT